Listed here is a single T cell receptor (beta chain). This CDR3 is built from 14 residues. Germline assignment: CDR1 MNHEY and CDR2 SVGAGI. V was pared by 6 bases and J by 0 bases, with 9 bases between. The data belong to a study of blood T cell repertoires in COVID-19. Study as a whole: Some COVID-19 samples were acute and others convalescent; all came from the United States, Italy and Spain. Sample material is recorded as cDNA or gDNA derived from T cells, B-cell-depleted T cells, or PBMCs.

Authors' data handling: Amplifying reference gene primers gave estimates of nucleated cell counts. Clones were sequenced by immunoSEQ multiplex PCR, and TCRdb holds only the in-frame ones, with some missing. V and J calls and clone size are copied from that table; D and trimming were computed from the DNA. The sample includes some 200,000 clones, 82% of them seen just once. The sample taken for sequencing was peripheral blood. This TCR was sampled from a human donor with acute or convalescent COVID-19. The donor label of this sample is uncertain. This chain uses TRBV6-5 with TRBJ1-5; D not resolved. Here the CDR3 DNA reads TGTGCCAGCAGGCGGGAATTTAGCAATCAGCCCCAGCATTTT. Residues: CASRREFSNQPQHF.